These 20 T cell receptor beta chains share one sample of origin, sequenced in a study of blood T cell repertoires in COVID-19 (TCRdb year 2020). Libraries were made using the immunoSEQ multiplex PCR assay. Not all clones reach the TCRdb copy of this immuneACCESS table, which keeps in-frame sequences only. Checked studies attribute under half of the gap to unresolved V genes and leave the rest unexplained. In this sample the table shows just over 65,000 clones, roughly 90% of which occur a single time. The ten largest clones take up 1.1% to 1.5% of the sample. Sequencing used peripheral blood. These receptors were taken from a man aged 60 to 69 with acute or convalescent COVID-19.

As DNA, the CDR3 is TGTGCCAGTAGTAGACAGGCAGGACCCCCAGATACGCAGTATTTT. Amino acid sequence: CASSRQAGPPDTQYF. The chain carries TRBV19 and TRBJ2-3; a weak D match, TRBD1 (6 bases). Trimming pared 4 bases from V and 4 bases from J, leaving 15 bases between. From germline, CDR1 is LNHDA and CDR2 SQIVND (reference sequence). The CDR3 runs to 15 residues.

The V gene is TRBV12-5, the J gene TRBJ1-4, with 8 bases lining up with TRBD1. V was clipped by 6 bases and J by 8 bases; unmatched bases: 14. The CDR3 loop spans 16 amino acids. Germline CDR1 LGHNT, CDR2 FRNRAP. CDR3 sequence (DNA): TGTGCTAGTGGCCCCGGACAGGGCTCGTTTGGAGAAAAACTGTTTTTT. Translating it yields CASGPGQGSFGEKLFF.

This chain joins TRBV5-1 and TRBJ2-2, with D unclear. CDR3 length: 14 amino acids. The V and J ends lost 5 bases and 6 bases respectively, with 14 bases between them. Looked up from germline, CDR1 is SGHRS and CDR2 is YFSETQ. CDR3 nucleotide sequence: TGCGCCAGCAGTATCCCCCGCGGCCCCGGGGAGCTGTTTTTT. It is translated as CASSIPRGPGELFF.

This chain joins TRBV5-4 and TRBJ2-2; 9 bases align to TRBD1. Germline-derived CDR1 and CDR2 are SGHNT and YYREEE (reference sequence). CDR3 length equals 17 residues. The J segment lost 7 bases and the V segment lost 5 bases, leaving 15 bases of the junction unmatched. The CDR3 region is CASRPSGTGSKHGELFF. The DNA for the CDR3 is TGTGCCAGCAGGCCCTCCGGGACAGGGAGTAAGCACGGGGAGCTGTTTTTT.

The rearrangement uses TRBV28 and TRBJ1-4; 9 bases align to TRBD1. After removal of 4 bases from V and 0 bases from J, the junction contained 6 bases not matched to a gene. Per germline, CDR1 MDHEN and CDR2 SYDVKM. This CDR3 contains 17 residues. This CDR3 is CASSSPGQGSTNEKLFF. The DNA of the CDR3 is TGTGCCAGCAGTTCCCCGGGACAGGGTTCAACTAATGAAAAACTGTTTTTT.

This chain links TRBV12-5 with TRBJ2-2, with D perhaps matching TRBD1 (5 bases). The CDR3 totals 18 residues. Trimming left V 0 bases short and J 3 bases short, with 17 bases between. The germline V gene has CDR1 LGHNT and CDR2 FRNRAP. CDR3 coding DNA: TGTGCTAGTGGTTTGGTCACGTTCGTACAACAGGACACCGGGGAGCTGTTTTTT. Translated: CASGLVTFVQQDTGELFF.

Only a few counts were recorded for this clone. The rearrangement joins TRBV30 to TRBJ1-5; a weak D match, TRBD1 (5 bases). This CDR3 contains 13 residues. From germline, CDR1 is GTSNPN and CDR2 SVGIG (reference sequence). Trimming stripped 0 bases from V and 4 bases from J, with 7 bases between. The CDR3 nucleotides are TGTGCCTGGAGTGTAGACAGTAATCAGCCCCAGCATTTT. This translates into CAWSVDSNQPQHF.

A word on this clone: The same CDR3 is also encoded by other DNA sequences in this sample. The CDR3 bases are TGTGCCACCAGCAGAGTTAGGGGGACGGGAGCTTTCTTT. This encodes CATSRVRGTGAFF. V usage is TRBV15 and J usage is TRBJ1-1; D may be TRBD1 (6 bases). This CDR3 contains 13 residues. The germline V gene has CDR1 LNHNV and CDR2 YYDKDF (reference sequence). Trimming shortened V by 1 base and J by 10 bases, and 13 bases separated the two germline ends.

The CDR3 DNA sequence: TGTGCCAGCAGCTTATGGCAGGGCGAAGATACGCAGTATTTT. It yields the protein CASSLWQGEDTQYF. J is TRBJ2-3 and V is TRBV13; possible D gene TRBD1, 5 bases. Germline assignment: CDR1 PRHDT and CDR2 FYEKMQ (reference sequence). V shed 2 bases and J shed 5 bases, with 11 bases lying between them. The CDR3 loop spans 14 amino acids.

J is TRBJ1-5 and V is TRBV18, with 8 bases aligning to TRBD1. Germline loops: CDR1 KGHSH, CDR2 LQKENI. This CDR3 has 16 residues. V lost 2 bases and J lost 4; bases outside the gene matches: 7. In nucleotides, the CDR3 is TGTGCCAGCTCACCAGGGACCGGGACAGGTAATCAGCCCCAGCATTTT. Residues: CASSPGTGTGNQPQHF.

The V call is TRBV5-6, the J call TRBJ2-7; D possibly corresponds to TRBD2 (6 bases). This CDR3 is built from 15 residues. Germline-derived CDR1 and CDR2 are SGHDT and YYEEEE. Trimming cost V 4 bases and J 2 bases, with 16 bases left between them. The CDR3 DNA follows: TGTGCCAGCAGCCCAGGGACTTTTAACCCCTACGAGCAGTACTTC. Amino acid sequence: CASSPGTFNPYEQYF.

The J gene is TRBJ2-5, the V gene TRBV7-3; 8 nucleotides line up with TRBD2. From germline, CDR1 is SGHTA and CDR2 FQGTGA. V was clipped by 2 bases and J by 3 bases; unmatched bases: 2. This CDR3 is built from 14 residues. The CDR3 is CASSLAGGKETQYF. CDR3 nucleotide sequence: TGTGCCAGCAGCTTAGCGGGGGGTAAAGAGACCCAGTACTTC.

This clone was detected only a few times. The genes are TRBV4-1 and TRBJ1-5; 9 bases align to TRBD1. V lost 3 bases to trimming and J lost 0 bases; unmatched junction nucleotides: 9. This CDR3 spans 18 amino acids. CDR1 and CDR2 from the germline V gene are MGHRA and YSYEKL. CDR3 in amino acids: CASSHPGQGKYSNQPQHF. CDR3 nucleotide sequence: TGCGCCAGCAGCCATCCGGGACAGGGCAAATATAGCAATCAGCCCCAGCATTTT.

This chain links TRBV6-5 with TRBJ2-7; 10 bases match TRBD1. CDR1 is MNHEY, CDR2 SVGAGI, per germline. Losses at the gene ends were 6 bases for V and 6 bases for J; bases not matched to a gene: 11. The CDR3 is 15 residues long. CDR3 DNA: TGTGCCAGCAGCTTCCTTGGGACAGGGGTTTCCGAGCAGTACTTC. It specifies CASSFLGTGVSEQYF.

The chain recombines TRBV5-8 with TRBJ1-2; D ambiguous. Germline V CDR1 and CDR2: SGHTS, YDEGEE. Trimming cost V 4 bases and J 5 bases, with 6 bases left between them. The CDR3 sequence is 11 residues long. The CDR3 is CASSPSYGYTF. CDR3 in DNA: TGTGCCAGCAGCCCGAGTTATGGCTACACCTTC.

The V call is TRBV19, the J call TRBJ1-5; 7 bases match TRBD1. Germline lookup yields CDR1 LNHDA and CDR2 SQIVND (reference sequence). The CDR3 runs to 20 residues. V lost 7 bases and J lost 0; bases outside the gene matches: 21. This CDR3 reads CASTSSTQGVLHYSNQPQHF. For the CDR3, the DNA is TGTGCCAGTACCTCCTCCACGCAGGGGGTTCTACATTATAGCAATCAGCCCCAGCATTTT.

The chain couples TRBV5-4 to TRBJ2-3; 12 positions match TRBD2. The CDR3 contains 16 residues. Germline V lookup: CDR1 SGHNT, CDR2 YYREEE (reference sequence). Unmatched junction bases numbered 4, after V lost 3 bases and J lost 2 bases. The CDR3 coding sequence is TGTGCCAGCAGCTCTAGCGGGGGGGCCTCCACAGATACGCAGTATTTT. Translating it yields CASSSSGGASTDTQYF.

Remarks on this clone: The sample carries other DNA sequences with the same CDR3. This rearrangement joins TRBV5-1 to TRBJ2-2; possibly TRBD1 for D (5 bases). The CDR3 spans 15 residues. With 2 bases removed from V and 1 base from J, the gap between germline ends came to 9 bases. Per the germline V gene, CDR1 is SGHRS and CDR2 is YFSETQ. The DNA for the CDR3 is TGCGCCAGCAGCTTAGGGCAGGGGAACACCGGGGAGCTGTTTTTT. Translated: CASSLGQGNTGELFF.

The chain recombines TRBV9 with TRBJ1-1; 7 nucleotides agree with TRBD1. The germline V gene has CDR1 SGDLS and CDR2 YYNGEE. V was clipped by 4 bases and J by 2 bases; unmatched bases: 8. The CDR3 covers 15 residues. CDR3 nucleotide sequence: TGTGCCAGCAGCCCCTCCGGGACAGCTAACACTGAAGCTTTCTTT. Amino acids: CASSPSGTANTEAFF.

The V gene is TRBV6-2 or TRBV6-3, the J gene TRBJ2-1; 8 bases map to TRBD2. Germline CDR1 and CDR2: MNHEY and SVGEGT. Unmatched junction bases numbered 9, after V lost 6 bases and J lost 5 bases. This CDR3 region has 15 residues. CDR3 in amino acids: CASSSGGWTNNEQFF. CDR3 coding DNA: TGTGCCAGCAGCTCGGGGGGGTGGACGAACAATGAGCAGTTCTTC.